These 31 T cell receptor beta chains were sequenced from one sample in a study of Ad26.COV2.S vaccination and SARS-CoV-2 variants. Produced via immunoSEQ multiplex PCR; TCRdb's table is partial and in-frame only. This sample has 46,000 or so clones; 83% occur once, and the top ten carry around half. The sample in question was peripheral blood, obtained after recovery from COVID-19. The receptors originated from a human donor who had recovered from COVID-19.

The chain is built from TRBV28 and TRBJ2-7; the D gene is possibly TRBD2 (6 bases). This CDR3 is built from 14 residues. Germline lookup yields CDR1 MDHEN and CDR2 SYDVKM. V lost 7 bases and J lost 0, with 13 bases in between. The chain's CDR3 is CASTPAGRSYEQYF. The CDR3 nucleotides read TGTGCCAGCACTCCGGCGGGACGCTCCTACGAGCAGTACTTC. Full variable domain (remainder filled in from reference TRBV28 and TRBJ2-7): DVKVTQSSRYLVKRTGEKVFLECVQDMDHENMFWYRQDPGLGLRLIYFSYDVKMKEKGDIPEGYSVSREKKERFSLILESASTNQTSMYLCASTPAGRSYEQYFGPGTRLTVT.

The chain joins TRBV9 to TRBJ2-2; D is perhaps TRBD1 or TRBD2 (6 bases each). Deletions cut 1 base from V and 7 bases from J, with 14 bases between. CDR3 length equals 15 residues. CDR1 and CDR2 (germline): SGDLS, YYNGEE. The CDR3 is CASSVRLGGGGELFF. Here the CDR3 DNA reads TGTGCCAGCAGCGTACGACTAGGAGGGGGCGGGGAGCTGTTTTTT. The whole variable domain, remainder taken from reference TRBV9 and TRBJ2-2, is DSGVTQTPKHLITATGQRVTLRCSPRSGDLSVYWYQQSLDQGLQFLIQYYNGEERAKGNILERFSAQQFPDLHSELNLSSLELGDSALYFCASSVRLGGGGELFFGEGSRLTVL.

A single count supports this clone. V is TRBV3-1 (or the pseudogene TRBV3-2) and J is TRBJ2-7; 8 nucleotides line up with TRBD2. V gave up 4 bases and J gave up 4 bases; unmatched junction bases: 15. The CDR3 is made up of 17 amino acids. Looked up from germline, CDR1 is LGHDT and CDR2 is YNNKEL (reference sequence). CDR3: CASSPTGTSKGGYEQYF. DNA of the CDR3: TGTGCCAGCAGCCCTACCGGGACTAGTAAGGGGGGGTACGAGCAGTACTTC.

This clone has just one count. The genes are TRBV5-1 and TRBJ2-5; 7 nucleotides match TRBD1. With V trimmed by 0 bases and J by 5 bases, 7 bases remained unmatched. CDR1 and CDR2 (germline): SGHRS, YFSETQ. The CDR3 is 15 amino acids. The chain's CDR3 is CASSLGGADRETQYF. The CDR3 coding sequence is TGCGCCAGCAGCTTGGGCGGTGCGGACAGGGAGACCCAGTACTTC. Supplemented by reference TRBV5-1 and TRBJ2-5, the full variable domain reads KAGVTQTPRYLIKTRGQQVTLSCSPISGHRSVSWYQQTPGQGLQFLFEYFSETQRNKGNFPGRFSGRQFSNSRSEMNVSTLELGDSALYLCASSLGGADRETQYFGPGTRLLVL.

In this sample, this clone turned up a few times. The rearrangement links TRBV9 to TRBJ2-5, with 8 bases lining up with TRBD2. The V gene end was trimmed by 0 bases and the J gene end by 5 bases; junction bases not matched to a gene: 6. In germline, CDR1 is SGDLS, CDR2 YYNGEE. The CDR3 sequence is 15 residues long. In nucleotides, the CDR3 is TGTGCCAGCAGCGTAGCACCTAGCGGGCACGAGACCCAGTACTTC. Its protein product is CASSVAPSGHETQYF.

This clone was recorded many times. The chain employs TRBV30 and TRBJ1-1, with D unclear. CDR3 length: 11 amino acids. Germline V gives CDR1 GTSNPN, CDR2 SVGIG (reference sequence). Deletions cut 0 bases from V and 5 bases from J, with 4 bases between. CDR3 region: CAWSVQTEAFF. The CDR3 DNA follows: TGTGCCTGGAGTGTACAAACTGAAGCTTTCTTT.

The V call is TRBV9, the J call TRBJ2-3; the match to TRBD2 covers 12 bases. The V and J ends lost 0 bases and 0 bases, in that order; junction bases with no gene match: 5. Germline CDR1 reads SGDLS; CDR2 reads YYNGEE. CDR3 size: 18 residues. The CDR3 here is CASSVGLAGGTSTDTQYF. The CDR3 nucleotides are TGTGCCAGCAGCGTAGGGCTAGCGGGGGGGACTAGCACAGATACGCAGTATTTT.

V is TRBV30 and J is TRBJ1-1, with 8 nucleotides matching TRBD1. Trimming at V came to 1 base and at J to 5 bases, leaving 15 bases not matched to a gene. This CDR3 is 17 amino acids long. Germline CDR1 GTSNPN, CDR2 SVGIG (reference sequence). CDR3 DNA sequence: TGTGCCTGGAGTGGAGGGGCAGGGGGCCAATTGGGTACTGAAGCTTTCTTT. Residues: CAWSGGAGGQLGTEAFF.

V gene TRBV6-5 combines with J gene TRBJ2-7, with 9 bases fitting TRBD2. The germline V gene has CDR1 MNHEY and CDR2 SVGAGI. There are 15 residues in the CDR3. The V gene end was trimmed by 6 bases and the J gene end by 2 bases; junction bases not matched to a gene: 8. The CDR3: CASSRGRGEAYEQYF. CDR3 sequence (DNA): TGTGCCAGCAGCCGCGGGAGGGGCGAGGCCTACGAGCAGTACTTC.

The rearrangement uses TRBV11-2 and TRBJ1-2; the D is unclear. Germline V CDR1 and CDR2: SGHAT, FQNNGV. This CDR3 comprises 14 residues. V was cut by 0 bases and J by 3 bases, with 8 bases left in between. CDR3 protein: CASSLEVEDYGYTF. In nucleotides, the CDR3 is TGTGCCAGCAGCTTAGAGGTGGAGGACTATGGCTACACCTTC.

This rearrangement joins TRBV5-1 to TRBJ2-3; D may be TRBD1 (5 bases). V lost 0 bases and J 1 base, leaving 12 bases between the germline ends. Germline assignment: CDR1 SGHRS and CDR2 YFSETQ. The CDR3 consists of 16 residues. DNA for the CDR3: TGCGCCAGCAGCTTGGCGAAGGGGATTGGCACAGATACGCAGTATTTT. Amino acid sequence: CASSLAKGIGTDTQYF.

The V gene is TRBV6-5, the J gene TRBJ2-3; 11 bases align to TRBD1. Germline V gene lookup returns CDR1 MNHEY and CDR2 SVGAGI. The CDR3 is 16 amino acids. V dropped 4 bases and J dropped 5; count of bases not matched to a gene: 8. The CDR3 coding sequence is TGTGCCAGCAGTTTTGGCACCGGGACAGGGGGAGATACGCAGTATTTT. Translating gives CASSFGTGTGGDTQYF.

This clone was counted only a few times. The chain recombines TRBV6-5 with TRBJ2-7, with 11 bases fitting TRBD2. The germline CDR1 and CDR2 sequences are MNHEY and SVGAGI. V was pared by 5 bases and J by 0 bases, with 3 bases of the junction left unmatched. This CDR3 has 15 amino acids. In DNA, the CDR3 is TGTGCCAGCAGTACCGGGACTAGCGGCTCCTACGAGCAGTACTTC. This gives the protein CASSTGTSGSYEQYF.

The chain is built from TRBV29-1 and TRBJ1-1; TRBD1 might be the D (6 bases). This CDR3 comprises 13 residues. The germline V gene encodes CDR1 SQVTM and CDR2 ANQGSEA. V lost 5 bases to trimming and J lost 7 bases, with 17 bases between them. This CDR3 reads CSVRQAHGYEAFF. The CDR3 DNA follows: TGCAGCGTTCGACAGGCGCACGGGTATGAAGCTTTCTTT.

CDR3 nucleotide sequence: TGTGCCAGCAGCTTAGCGCTGGGCGGGGAGCTGTTTTTT. Protein: CASSLALGGELFF. The chain uses TRBV7-2 and TRBJ2-2; D ambiguous. Trimming took off 0 bases at V and 7 bases at J, with 6 bases between the two ends. CDR1 is SGHTA and CDR2 is FQGNSA in the germline V gene. The CDR3 totals 13 residues.

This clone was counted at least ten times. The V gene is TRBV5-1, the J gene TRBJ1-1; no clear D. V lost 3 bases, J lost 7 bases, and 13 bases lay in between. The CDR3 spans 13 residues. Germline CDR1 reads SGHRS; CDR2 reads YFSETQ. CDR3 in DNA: TGCGCCAGCAGCTCCGACTTTCTCGGTGAAGCTTTCTTT. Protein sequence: CASSSDFLGEAFF.

The chain's CDR3 is CAISEGVAGGYTF. CDR3 nucleotide sequence: TGTGCCATCAGTGAGGGGGTTGCGGGTGGCTACACCTTC. The rearrangement uses TRBV10-3 and TRBJ1-2; D not resolved. Trimming took off 2 bases at V and 7 bases at J, with 11 bases between the two ends. Germline V gene lookup returns CDR1 ENHRY and CDR2 SYGVKD. The CDR3 has 13 residues.

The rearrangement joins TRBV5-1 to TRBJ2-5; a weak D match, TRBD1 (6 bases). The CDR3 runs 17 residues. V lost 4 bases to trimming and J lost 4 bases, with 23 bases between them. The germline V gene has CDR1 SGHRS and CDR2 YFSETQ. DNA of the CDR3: TGCGCCAGCAGCCTAGATAAAGGCACCATCAGGGGAGAGACCCAGTACTTC. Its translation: CASSLDKGTIRGETQYF.

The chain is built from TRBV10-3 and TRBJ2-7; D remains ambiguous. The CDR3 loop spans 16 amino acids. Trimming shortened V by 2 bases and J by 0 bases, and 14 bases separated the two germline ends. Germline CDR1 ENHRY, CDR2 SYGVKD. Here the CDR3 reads CAISEVGRQSSYEQYF. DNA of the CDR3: TGTGCCATCAGTGAGGTTGGCAGACAAAGCTCCTACGAGCAGTACTTC.

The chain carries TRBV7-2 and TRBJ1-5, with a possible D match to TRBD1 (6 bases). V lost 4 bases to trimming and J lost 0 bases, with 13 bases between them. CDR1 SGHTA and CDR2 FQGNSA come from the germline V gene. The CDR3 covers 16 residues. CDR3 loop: CASSSTGVISNQPQHF. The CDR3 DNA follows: TGTGCCAGCAGCTCGACAGGAGTAATTAGCAATCAGCCCCAGCATTTT.

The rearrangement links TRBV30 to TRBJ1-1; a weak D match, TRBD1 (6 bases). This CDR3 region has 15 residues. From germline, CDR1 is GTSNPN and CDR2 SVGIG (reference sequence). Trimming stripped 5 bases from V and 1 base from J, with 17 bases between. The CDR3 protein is CAWASPGAWNTEAFF. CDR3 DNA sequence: TGTGCCTGGGCGAGCCCAGGGGCCTGGAACACTGAAGCTTTCTTT.

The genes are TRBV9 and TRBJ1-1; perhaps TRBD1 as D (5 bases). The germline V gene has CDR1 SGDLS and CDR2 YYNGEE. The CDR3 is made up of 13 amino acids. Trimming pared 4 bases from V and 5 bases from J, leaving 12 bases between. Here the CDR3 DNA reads TGTGCCAGCAGCCCACGGGGGTTGACTGAAGCTTTCTTT. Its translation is CASSPRGLTEAFF.

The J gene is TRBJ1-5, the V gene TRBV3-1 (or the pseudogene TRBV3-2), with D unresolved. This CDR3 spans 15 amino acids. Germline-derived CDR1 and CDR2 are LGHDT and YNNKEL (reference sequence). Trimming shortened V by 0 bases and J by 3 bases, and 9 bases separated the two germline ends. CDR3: CASSQDGSPNQPQHF. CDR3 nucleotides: TGTGCCAGCAGCCAAGATGGCAGCCCCAATCAGCCCCAGCATTTT.

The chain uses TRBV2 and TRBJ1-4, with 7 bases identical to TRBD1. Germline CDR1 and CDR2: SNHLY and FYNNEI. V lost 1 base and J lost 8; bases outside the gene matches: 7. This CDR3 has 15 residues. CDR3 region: CASSEGTGAVEKLFF. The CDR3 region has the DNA TGTGCCAGCAGTGAAGGGACAGGCGCAGTAGAAAAACTGTTTTTT.

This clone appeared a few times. This CDR3 reads CAISARDARARNTIYF. In nucleotides, the CDR3 is TGTGCCATCAGTGCCCGGGACGCAAGGGCCAGAAACACCATATATTTT. This rearrangement joins TRBV10-3 to TRBJ1-3, with D perhaps matching TRBD1 (5 bases). The CDR3 length is 16 residues. Germline V gene lookup returns CDR1 ENHRY and CDR2 SYGVKD. With 4 bases removed from V and 5 bases from J, the gap between germline ends came to 18 bases.

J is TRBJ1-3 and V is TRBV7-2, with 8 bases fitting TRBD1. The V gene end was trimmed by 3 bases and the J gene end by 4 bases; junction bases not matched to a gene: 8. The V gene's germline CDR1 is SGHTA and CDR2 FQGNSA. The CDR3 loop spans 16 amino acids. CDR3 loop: CASSFREQGVGNTIYF. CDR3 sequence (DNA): TGTGCCAGCAGCTTTAGGGAACAGGGGGTGGGAAACACCATATATTTT.

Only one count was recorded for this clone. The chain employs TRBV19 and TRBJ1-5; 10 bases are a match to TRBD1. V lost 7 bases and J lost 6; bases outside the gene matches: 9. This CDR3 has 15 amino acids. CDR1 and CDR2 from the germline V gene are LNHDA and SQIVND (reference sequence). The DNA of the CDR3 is TGTGCCAGTACCCCCCGGGACAGGGGCTTTCAGCCCCAGCATTTT. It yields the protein CASTPRDRGFQPQHF.

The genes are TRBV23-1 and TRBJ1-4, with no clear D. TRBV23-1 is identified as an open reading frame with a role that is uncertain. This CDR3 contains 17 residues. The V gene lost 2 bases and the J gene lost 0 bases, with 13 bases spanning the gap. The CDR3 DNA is TGCGCCAGCAGTCAACCCCCTTGCCGGGCAACTAATGAAAAACTGTTTTTT. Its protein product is CASSQPPCRATNEKLFF.

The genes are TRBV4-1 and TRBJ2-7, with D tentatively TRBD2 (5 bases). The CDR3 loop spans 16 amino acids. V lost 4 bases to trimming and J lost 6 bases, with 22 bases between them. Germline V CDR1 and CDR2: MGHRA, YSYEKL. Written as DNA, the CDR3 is TGCGCCAGCAGCCCCCCCCGGAGGTTCCGGGCTGGCGAGCAGTACGTC. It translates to CASSPPRRFRAGEQYV.

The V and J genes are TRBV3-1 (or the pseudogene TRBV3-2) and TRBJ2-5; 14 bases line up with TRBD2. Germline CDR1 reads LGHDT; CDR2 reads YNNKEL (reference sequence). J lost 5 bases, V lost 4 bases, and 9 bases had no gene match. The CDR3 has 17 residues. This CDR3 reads CASSPGTSGRGWETQYF. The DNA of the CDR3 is TGTGCCAGCAGCCCTGGGACTAGCGGGAGAGGGTGGGAGACCCAGTACTTC.

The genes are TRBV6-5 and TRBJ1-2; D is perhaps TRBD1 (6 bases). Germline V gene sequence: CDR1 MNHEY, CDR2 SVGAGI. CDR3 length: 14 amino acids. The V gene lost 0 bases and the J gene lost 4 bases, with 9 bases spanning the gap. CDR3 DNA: TGTGCCAGCAGTTACTCAGGGACATCCTATGGCTACACCTTC. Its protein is CASSYSGTSYGYTF.